This TCR beta chain derives from a study of cytomegalovirus exposure and HLA in healthy donors. Across the whole study: There were 100 million to 120 million unique TCR beta sequences, drawn from about 190 million T cells, in an earlier analysis.

PCR used 60 Vbeta primers and 13 Jbeta primers. Here immunoSEQ multiplex PCR was the method, and the copy in TCRdb shows in-frame clones only, minus some. Reported are roughly 120,000 clones; the ten largest clones contain around 3.9%. In the case of this clone: Its antigen is still unknown.

The V and J ends lost 4 bases and 10 bases, in that order; junction bases with no gene match: 8. Germline V CDR1 and CDR2: SGHRS, YFSETQ. The CDR3 has 12 amino acids. General observations from the study: In a later analysis, productive TCRs from donors in an Asian-associated ancestry cluster reportedly carried fewer N-insertions than the cohort mean. Available immune exposure information was restricted to CMV serostatus only. Because they were indistinguishable, some V segments, including TRBV6-2 and TRBV6-3, were excluded.

Sequenced material: PBMCs. The sequence came from a man aged 18 to 30 in good health and CMV-seronegative. The chain carries TRBV5-1 and TRBJ2-7, with TRBD2 identical over 7 bases. In DNA form, the CDR3 reads TGCGCCAGCAGCGAACCGACTAGCTTTCAGTACTTC. It specifies CASSEPTSFQYF.